These T cell receptor beta chains were read from a single sample in a study of T cell repertoires in cytomegalovirus infection. These TCRs' antigens remain unknown. TCRdb independently ran MiXCR on the reads; one entry per CDR3 protein. Among about a million distinct CDR3 sequences listed, 30% to 40% were seen once. Sequenced material: cultured CD8+ T cells from PBMCs, taken from culture after CMV antigen stimulation. The origin of the receptors is a human donor in good health (CMV status not recorded). Some clones in this sample may be carry-over from other donors' samples. The CDR3 runs from the conserved cysteine through the conserved F or W. Each record gives: clone size, V gene, D gene, J gene, CDR3 protein, CDR3 DNA. A D gene is named only where the DNA matches it firmly. Where a row states a size, it is once, few, many or the class of an expanded clone; other rows omit it.

clone_size: NA; v_call: TRBV5-4; d_call: NA; j_call: TRBJ2-5; cdr3_aa: CASSLAHEQYQETQYF; cdr3_nt: TGTGCCAGCAGCTTGGCCCATGAGCAGTACCAAGAGACCCAGTACTTC
clone_size: few; v_call: TRBV7-3; d_call: NA; j_call: TRBJ1-1; cdr3_aa: CASSASSGSGTEAFF; cdr3_nt: TGTGCCAGCAGCGCATCCTCGGGGAGTGGCACTGAAGCTTTCTTT
clone_size: few; v_call: TRBV7-6; d_call: NA; j_call: TRBJ1-4; cdr3_aa: CASSLVKAKNEKLFF; cdr3_nt: TGTGCCAGCAGCTTAGTAAAGGCCAAGAATGAAAAACTGTTTTTT
clone_size: few; v_call: TRBV27; d_call: NA; j_call: TRBJ2-2; cdr3_aa: CASSFSQAAGELFF; cdr3_nt: TGTGCCAGCAGTTTTAGTCAGGCGGCCGGGGAGCTGTTTTTT
clone_size: NA; v_call: TRBV19; d_call: NA; j_call: TRBJ2-3; cdr3_aa: CASSIKTTDTQYF; cdr3_nt: TGTGCCAGTAGTATAAAGACCACAGATACGCAGTATTTT
clone_size: NA; v_call: TRBV27; d_call: TRBD2; j_call: TRBJ2-1; cdr3_aa: CASGTSGGADEQFF; cdr3_nt: TGTGCCAGCGGGACTAGCGGGGGGGCCGATGAGCAGTTCTTC
clone_size: few; v_call: TRBV9; d_call: TRBD2; j_call: TRBJ2-1; cdr3_aa: CASSSKAGGLASNEQFF; cdr3_nt: TGTGCCAGCAGCTCGAAGGCGGGGGGCTTGGCGTCCAATGAGCAGTTCTTC
clone_size: many; v_call: TRBV4-1; d_call: NA; j_call: TRBJ2-7; cdr3_aa: CASSLKVPGGAYEQYF; cdr3_nt: TGCGCCAGCAGCCTAAAGGTGCCGGGGGGCGCCTACGAGCAGTACTTC
clone_size: NA; v_call: TRBV5-6; d_call: NA; j_call: TRBJ1-2; cdr3_aa: CASSLGVSPDYTF; cdr3_nt: TGTGCCAGCAGCTTAGGAGTATCGCCTGACTACACCTTC
clone_size: NA; v_call: TRBV2; d_call: NA; j_call: TRBJ1-5; cdr3_aa: CASSEALGDWNQPQHF; cdr3_nt: TGTGCCAGCAGTGAAGCGCTGGGGGATTGGAATCAGCCCCAGCATTTT
clone_size: NA; v_call: TRBV7-6; d_call: TRBD2; j_call: TRBJ2-5; cdr3_aa: CASSFSGTTSF; cdr3_nt: TGTGCCAGCAGCTTTTCCGGGACTACCTCCTTC
clone_size: NA; v_call: TRBV29-1; d_call: NA; j_call: TRBJ2-1; cdr3_aa: CSVESLRDEQFF; cdr3_nt: TGCAGCGTAGAATCCCTAAGGGATGAGCAGTTCTTC
clone_size: NA; v_call: TRBV7-9; d_call: NA; j_call: TRBJ2-1; cdr3_aa: CASSVTRTGPYNEQFF; cdr3_nt: TGTGCCAGCAGCGTAACACGTACCGGACCCTACAATGAGCAGTTCTTC
clone_size: many; v_call: TRBV4-3; d_call: NA; j_call: TRBJ2-1; cdr3_aa: CASSRAVAYNEQFF; cdr3_nt: TGCGCCAGCAGCCGAGCGGTAGCCTACAATGAGCAGTTCTTC
clone_size: many; v_call: TRBV7-2; d_call: TRBD2; j_call: TRBJ2-3; cdr3_aa: CASSWGLAGGDTQYF; cdr3_nt: TGTGCCAGCAGCTGGGGACTAGCGGGGGGTGACACGCAGTATTTT
clone_size: NA; v_call: TRBV5-4; d_call: TRBD2; j_call: TRBJ2-3; cdr3_aa: CASSPTSGYTDTQYF; cdr3_nt: TGTGCCAGCAGCCCGACTAGCGGGTACACAGATACGCAGTATTTT
clone_size: many; v_call: TRBV7-2; d_call: NA; j_call: TRBJ1-1; cdr3_aa: CASSFYPILNTEAFF; cdr3_nt: TGTGCCAGCAGCTTCTACCCCATATTGAACACTGAAGCTTTCTTT
clone_size: few; v_call: TRBV19; d_call: NA; j_call: TRBJ1-1; cdr3_aa: CASTAGPTEAFF; cdr3_nt: TGTGCCAGTACTGCAGGACCCACTGAAGCTTTCTTT
clone_size: NA; v_call: TRBV18; d_call: TRBD2; j_call: TRBJ2-1; cdr3_aa: CASSPISAGGAYNEQFF; cdr3_nt: TGTGCCAGCTCACCAATATCAGCGGGGGGCGCCTACAATGAGCAGTTCTTC
clone_size: few; v_call: TRBV7-6; d_call: NA; j_call: TRBJ2-3; cdr3_aa: CASRPGLTDTQYF; cdr3_nt: TGTGCCAGCAGACCGGGGCTCACAGATACGCAGTATTTT
clone_size: NA; v_call: TRBV19; d_call: NA; j_call: TRBJ1-1; cdr3_aa: CASRAGVRAFF; cdr3_nt: TGTGCCAGTAGGGCCGGGGTTCGTGCTTTCTTT
clone_size: many; v_call: TRBV6-5; d_call: NA; j_call: TRBJ2-1; cdr3_aa: CASSYLGGYNEQFF; cdr3_nt: TGTGCCAGCAGTTACTTAGGGGGCTACAATGAGCAGTTCTTC
clone_size: NA; v_call: TRBV10-3; d_call: NA; j_call: TRBJ2-1; cdr3_aa: CALSGGMAGLNEQFF; cdr3_nt: TGTGCCCTCTCTGGGGGTATGGCGGGGTTAAATGAGCAGTTCTTC
clone_size: many; v_call: TRBV12-3/TRBV12-4; d_call: NA; j_call: TRBJ2-5; cdr3_aa: CASSFDIPWETQYF; cdr3_nt: TGTGCCAGCAGTTTTGACATACCCTGGGAGACCCAGTACTTC
clone_size: few; v_call: TRBV6-6; d_call: NA; j_call: TRBJ1-2; cdr3_aa: CASSYGRSDGYTF; cdr3_nt: TGTGCCAGCAGTTATGGCCGAAGTGATGGCTACACCTTC
clone_size: NA; v_call: TRBV4-1; d_call: NA; j_call: TRBJ2-1; cdr3_aa: CASSQVGGPFYNEQFF; cdr3_nt: TGCGCCAGCAGCCAAGTGGGGGGACCCTTCTACAATGAGCAGTTCTTC
clone_size: NA; v_call: TRBV27; d_call: TRBD2; j_call: TRBJ2-3; cdr3_aa: CASSRGEFTDTQYF; cdr3_nt: TGTGCCAGCAGTCGGGGGGAATTCACAGATACGCAGTATTTT
clone_size: NA; v_call: TRBV28; d_call: NA; j_call: TRBJ1-1; cdr3_aa: CASSLDVAFF; cdr3_nt: TGTGCCAGCAGTCTTGATGTGGCTTTCTTT
clone_size: NA; v_call: TRBV7-9; d_call: NA; j_call: TRBJ2-3; cdr3_aa: CASSRGTTNTQYF; cdr3_nt: TGTGCCAGCAGCCGAGGCACGACGAATACGCAGTATTTT
clone_size: NA; v_call: TRBV28; d_call: NA; j_call: TRBJ1-1; cdr3_aa: CASSLGPRGRTEAFF; cdr3_nt: TGTGCCAGCAGTTTAGGCCCCAGGGGACGCACTGAAGCTTTCTTT
clone_size: NA; v_call: TRBV6-2/TRBV6-3; d_call: NA; j_call: TRBJ1-6; cdr3_aa: CASNLGSDSPLHF; cdr3_nt: TGTGCCAGCAACTTGGGCTCGGACTCACCCCTCCACTTT
clone_size: once; v_call: TRBV7-1; d_call: NA; j_call: TRBJ1-1; cdr3_aa: CASSIRITEAFF; cdr3_nt: TGTGCCAGCAGCATTCGGATCACTGAAGCTTTCTTT
clone_size: many; v_call: TRBV9; d_call: NA; j_call: TRBJ2-3; cdr3_aa: CASSEGSSTDTQYF; cdr3_nt: TGTGCCAGCAGCGAAGGGTCGAGCACAGATACGCAGTATTTT
clone_size: NA; v_call: TRBV20-1; d_call: NA; j_call: TRBJ2-7; cdr3_aa: CSARGASLSYEQYF; cdr3_nt: TGCAGTGCTAGAGGTGCCAGTCTCTCCTACGAGCAGTACTTC
clone_size: NA; v_call: TRBV6-2/TRBV6-3; d_call: NA; j_call: TRBJ2-3; cdr3_aa: CASSYSSREDSTDTQYF; cdr3_nt: TGTGCCAGCAGTTACTCTTCCAGGGAAGATTCGACAGATACGCAGTATTTT
clone_size: few; v_call: TRBV6-5; d_call: NA; j_call: TRBJ2-1; cdr3_aa: CASSYANVGNEQFF; cdr3_nt: TGTGCCAGCAGTTACGCAAATGTGGGTAATGAGCAGTTCTTC
clone_size: NA; v_call: TRBV7-9; d_call: TRBD1; j_call: TRBJ2-6; cdr3_aa: CASGDSESGANVLTF; cdr3_nt: TGTGCCAGCGGGGACAGCGAATCTGGGGCCAACGTCCTGACTTTC
clone_size: once; v_call: TRBV25-1; d_call: NA; j_call: TRBJ2-2; cdr3_aa: CASINRGTGELFF; cdr3_nt: TGTGCCAGCATCAATAGAGGCACCGGGGAGCTGTTTTTT
clone_size: many; v_call: TRBV7-2; d_call: NA; j_call: TRBJ2-2; cdr3_aa: CASTPSGTGELFF; cdr3_nt: TGTGCCAGCACCCCTTCGGGGACCGGGGAGCTGTTTTTT
clone_size: NA; v_call: TRBV12-3/TRBV12-4; d_call: TRBD1; j_call: TRBJ2-6; cdr3_aa: CASRGTGGANVLTF; cdr3_nt: TGTGCCAGCAGAGGGACAGGCGGGGCCAACGTCCTGACTTTC
clone_size: few; v_call: TRBV12-3/TRBV12-4; d_call: TRBD1; j_call: TRBJ2-2; cdr3_aa: CASSFGTESRDRDRTGELFF; cdr3_nt: TGTGCCAGCAGTTTTGGGACCGAGAGCCGGGACAGGGACCGTACCGGGGAGCTGTTTTTT
clone_size: NA; v_call: TRBV4-3; d_call: TRBD2; j_call: TRBJ2-3; cdr3_aa: CASSAGTRYSTDTQYF; cdr3_nt: TGCGCCAGCAGCGCCGGGACTAGGTACAGCACAGATACGCAGTATTTT
clone_size: few; v_call: TRBV28; d_call: NA; j_call: TRBJ1-2; cdr3_aa: CASSFPGTNYGYTF; cdr3_nt: TGTGCCAGCAGTTTCCCCGGGACTAACTATGGCTACACCTTC
clone_size: few; v_call: TRBV28; d_call: NA; j_call: TRBJ2-1; cdr3_aa: CASSLGRVDNEQFF; cdr3_nt: TGTGCCAGCAGTTTGGGCAGGGTGGACAATGAGCAGTTCTTC
clone_size: NA; v_call: TRBV20-1; d_call: NA; j_call: TRBJ1-5; cdr3_aa: CSARGGGNQPQHF; cdr3_nt: TGCAGTGCTAGGGGGGGTGGTAATCAGCCCCAGCATTTT
clone_size: NA; v_call: TRBV19; d_call: NA; j_call: TRBJ1-3; cdr3_aa: CASSPIRGSSGNTIYF; cdr3_nt: TGTGCCAGTAGTCCTATCCGAGGGTCATCTGGAAACACCATATATTTT
clone_size: NA; v_call: TRBV6-1; d_call: NA; j_call: TRBJ2-7; cdr3_aa: CASQRENEQYF; cdr3_nt: TGTGCCAGCCAAAGGGAAAACGAGCAGTACTTC
clone_size: NA; v_call: TRBV7-9; d_call: NA; j_call: TRBJ1-5; cdr3_aa: CASSSDDSSNQPQHF; cdr3_nt: TGTGCCAGCAGTTCGGACGACTCTAGCAATCAGCCCCAGCATTTT
clone_size: few; v_call: TRBV6-6; d_call: NA; j_call: TRBJ1-2; cdr3_aa: CASILAPYGYTF; cdr3_nt: TGTGCCAGCATCCTAGCCCCCTATGGCTACACCTTC
clone_size: many; v_call: TRBV7-2; d_call: NA; j_call: TRBJ1-6; cdr3_aa: CASSSSGSYNSPLHF; cdr3_nt: TGTGCCAGCAGCTCCTCGGGGTCCTATAATTCACCCCTCCACTTT
clone_size: NA; v_call: TRBV12-3/TRBV12-4; d_call: TRBD2; j_call: TRBJ2-7; cdr3_aa: CASSFSKLTSGGSPFEQYF; cdr3_nt: TGTGCCAGCAGTTTTTCCAAATTGACTAGCGGGGGATCACCCTTCGAGCAGTACTTC
clone_size: few; v_call: TRBV7-9; d_call: NA; j_call: TRBJ2-7; cdr3_aa: CASSLSLGRSSYEQYF; cdr3_nt: TGTGCCAGCAGCTTATCCCTCGGACGGAGCTCCTACGAGCAGTACTTC
clone_size: NA; v_call: TRBV7-6; d_call: NA; j_call: TRBJ2-7; cdr3_aa: CASSSPESLSYEQYF; cdr3_nt: TGTGCCAGCAGCTCCCCTGAAAGCCTTTCCTACGAGCAGTACTTC
clone_size: NA; v_call: TRBV24-1; d_call: TRBD2; j_call: TRBJ2-1; cdr3_aa: CATSDQTSGGLQEQFF; cdr3_nt: TGTGCCACCAGTGACCAGACTAGCGGGGGACTCCAAGAGCAGTTCTTC
clone_size: NA; v_call: TRBV2; d_call: NA; j_call: TRBJ2-1; cdr3_aa: CASKMNLEEFF; cdr3_nt: TGTGCCAGCAAAATGAACTTAGAGGAGTTCTTC